This TCR beta chain was identified during a study of patients and donors after allogeneic stem cell transplantation. MiXCR was run by TCRdb on the RT-PCR reads, yielding one entry per CDR3 protein. Among roughly 250,000 distinct CDR3 sequences listed, 11% to 15% were seen once. In this sample, this clonotype turned up many times. Germline V gene data show CDR1 as MNHNS and CDR2 as SASEGT. Trimming cost V 6 bases and J 0 bases, with 12 bases left between them. CDR3 length: 16 amino acids. The sequenced sample consisted of blood, either unsorted or a sorted T cell fraction (not recorded which). The chain carries TRBV6-1 and TRBJ1-6, with D tentatively TRBD1 (6 bases). This clonotype was sampled from a human donor who was either an allogeneic HSCT recipient or a stem cell or donor lymphocyte infusion donor (not recorded which). It is not recorded whose cells these are; they may come from a transplant donor. The DNA of the CDR3 is TGTGCCAGCAGCAGGACAGCGAGCTCCTATAATTCACCCCTCCACTTT. Its translation is CASSRTASSYNSPLHF.